This T cell receptor (beta chain) was retrieved from a study of OX40 agonist ivuxolimab in advanced cancers. About the study: Ivuxolimab is an agonistic anti-OX40 (CD134) antibody, and patients were treated with it.

Germline CDR1 is LNHDA and CDR2 is SQIVND (reference sequence). Trimming cost V 7 bases and J 6 bases; bases outside gene matches: 11. CDR3 size: 16 residues. The table came from immunoSEQ multiplex PCR; TCRdb's copy has only in-frame clones and leaves some out. The sample has some 80,000 clones; just under 90% are singletons. Sequences were derived from CD4+ or CD8+ T cells sorted from blood, sampled in a trial of the OX40 agonist ivuxolimab. V is TRBV19 and J is TRBJ2-1, with 11 positions matching TRBD2. The sequence derives from an adult with an advanced solid tumor such as melanoma, head and neck, liver or kidney cancer. CDR3 amino acids: CASNPRGSGGANEQFF. CDR3 DNA sequence: TGTGCCAGTAATCCCCGAGGTAGCGGGGGGGCCAATGAGCAGTTCTTC.